Presented here are 9 T cell receptor beta chains from one specimen sequenced in a study of T cell responses to AZD1222 COVID-19 vaccine. Only in-frame clones appear in the TCRdb table, and some are missing; sequencing was by immunoSEQ multiplex PCR. The sample comprises about 150,000 clones, around 90% of which are singletons, and roughly 3.1% rests with the top ten. The sample consisted of peripheral blood, taken 28 days after the second AZD1222 dose. The origin of the receptors is an adult who received the AZD1222 COVID-19 vaccine.

The chain is built from TRBV2 and TRBJ2-7; D is undetermined. The V and J ends lost 7 bases and 1 base respectively, with 8 bases between them. The germline V gene encodes CDR1 SNHLY and CDR2 FYNNEI. This CDR3 is 12 amino acids long. The CDR3: CASIAGSYEQYF. DNA for the CDR3: TGTGCCAGCATAGCCGGATCCTACGAGCAGTACTTC.

The V call is TRBV9, the J call TRBJ2-1, with no clear D. This CDR3 comprises 13 residues. The germline CDR1 and CDR2 sequences are SGDLS and YYNGEE. The germline V and J ends were trimmed by 0 bases and 4 bases, with 5 bases remaining between them. The CDR3 loop is CASSVEDYNEQFF. The CDR3 DNA sequence: TGTGCCAGCAGCGTAGAAGATTACAATGAGCAGTTCTTC. Together with reference TRBV9 and TRBJ2-1, the CDR3 gives the full variable domain: DSGVTQTPKHLITATGQRVTLRCSPRSGDLSVYWYQQSLDQGLQFLIQYYNGEERAKGNILERFSAQQFPDLHSELNLSSLELGDSALYFCASSVEDYNEQFFGPGTRLTVL.

This chain links TRBV27 with TRBJ2-1, with 7 bases lining up with TRBD2. The CDR3 has 16 residues. CDR1 is MNHEY, CDR2 SMNVEV, per germline (reference sequence). V shed 6 bases and J 6 bases; nucleotides not matched to a gene: 14. The CDR3: CASSSPGTTFGNEQFF. DNA for the CDR3: TGTGCCAGCAGCAGCCCCGGGACTACCTTCGGCAATGAGCAGTTCTTC.

This clone has a single count. The rearrangement joins TRBV9 to TRBJ1-2; TRBD1 matches 9 bases. The CDR3 covers 14 residues. Unmatched junction bases numbered 7, after V lost 4 bases and J lost 6 bases. CDR1 and CDR2 (germline): SGDLS, YYNGEE. The CDR3 sequence is CASSLRQGDDGYTF. The CDR3 DNA reads TGTGCCAGCAGCCTCCGACAGGGGGACGATGGCTACACCTTC.

In this sample, this clone turned up once. The chain uses TRBV7-8 and TRBJ2-7, with a weak D call TRBD1 (5 bases). Germline V gene lookup returns CDR1 SGHVS and CDR2 FQNEAQ. This CDR3 contains 13 residues. V lost 5 bases, J lost 3 bases, and 11 bases lay in between. DNA for the CDR3: TGTGCCAGCAGCCTCTCAGGGATCTACGAGCAGTACTTC. It encodes CASSLSGIYEQYF.

The chain employs TRBV10-2 and TRBJ1-3; a possible D gene is TRBD1 (5 bases). The V end was cut by 6 bases, the J end by 2 bases, with 8 bases between. This CDR3 has 13 amino acids. From germline, CDR1 is WSHSY and CDR2 SAAADI. CDR3 sequence (DNA): TGCGCCAGCAGGGAGGGGACTGGAAACACCATATATTTT. Encoded protein: CASREGTGNTIYF.

The chain employs TRBV5-5 and TRBJ1-6, with D maybe TRBD1 (6 bases). Germline CDR1 SGHKS, CDR2 YYEKEE (reference sequence). V was pared by 4 bases and J by 7 bases, with 15 bases between. The CDR3 contains 15 residues. This chain's CDR3 is CASSRLDRRNSPLHF. The CDR3 nucleotides read TGTGCCAGCAGCAGACTCGACAGGAGGAATTCACCCCTCCACTTT.

The rearrangement joins TRBV4-1 to TRBJ1-1; D is unresolved. V gave up 2 bases and J gave up 0 bases, with 10 bases separating them. The germline gives CDR1 MGHRA, CDR2 YSYEKL. CDR3 length: 15 residues. The DNA for the CDR3 is TGCGCCAGCAGCCAATTTGGGCGGATGAACACTGAAGCTTTCTTT. Encoded protein: CASSQFGRMNTEAFF.

The chain joins TRBV30 to TRBJ1-5; 10 bases map to TRBD1. Germline CDR1 GTSNPN, CDR2 SVGIG (reference sequence). J gave up 7 bases and V 3 bases, and 9 bases lay outside the gene matches. The CDR3 length is 15 residues. The CDR3 nucleotides are TGTGCCTGGAGCCCGGGACAGGGGAATTTCCAGCCCCAGCATTTT. Translating it yields CAWSPGQGNFQPQHF.